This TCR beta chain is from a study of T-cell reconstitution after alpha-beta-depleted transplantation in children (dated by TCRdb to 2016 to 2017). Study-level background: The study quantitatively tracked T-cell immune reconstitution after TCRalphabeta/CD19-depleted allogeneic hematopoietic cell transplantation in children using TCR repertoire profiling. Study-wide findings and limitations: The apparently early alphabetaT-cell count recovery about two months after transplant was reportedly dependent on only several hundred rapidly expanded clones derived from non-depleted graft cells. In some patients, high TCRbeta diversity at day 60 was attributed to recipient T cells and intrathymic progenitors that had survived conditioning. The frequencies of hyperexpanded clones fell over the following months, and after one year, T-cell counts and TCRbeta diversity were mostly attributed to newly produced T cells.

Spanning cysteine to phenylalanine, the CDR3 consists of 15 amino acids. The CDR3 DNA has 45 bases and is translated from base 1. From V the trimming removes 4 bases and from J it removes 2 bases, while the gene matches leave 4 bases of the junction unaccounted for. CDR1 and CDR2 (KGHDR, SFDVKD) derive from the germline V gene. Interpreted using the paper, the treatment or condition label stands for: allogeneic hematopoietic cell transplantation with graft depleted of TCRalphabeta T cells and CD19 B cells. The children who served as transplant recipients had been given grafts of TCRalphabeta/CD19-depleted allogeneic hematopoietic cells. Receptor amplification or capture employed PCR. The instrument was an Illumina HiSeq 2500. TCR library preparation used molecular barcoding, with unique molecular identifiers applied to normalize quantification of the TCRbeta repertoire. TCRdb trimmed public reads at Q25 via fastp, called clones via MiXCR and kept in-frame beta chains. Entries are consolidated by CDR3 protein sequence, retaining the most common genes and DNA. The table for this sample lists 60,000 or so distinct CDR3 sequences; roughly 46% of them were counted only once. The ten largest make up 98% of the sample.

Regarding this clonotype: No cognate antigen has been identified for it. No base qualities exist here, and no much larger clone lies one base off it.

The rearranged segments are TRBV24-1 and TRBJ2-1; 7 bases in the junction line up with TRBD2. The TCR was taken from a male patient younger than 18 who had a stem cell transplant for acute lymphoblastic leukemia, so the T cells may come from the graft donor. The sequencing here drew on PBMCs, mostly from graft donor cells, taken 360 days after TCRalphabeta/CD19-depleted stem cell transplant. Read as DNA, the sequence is TGTGCCACCAGTGACGACGGGACTACCTACAATGAGCAGTTCTTC. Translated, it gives CATSDDGTTYNEQFF.